This TCR beta chain was profiled in a study of shared clonotypes between healthy human individuals. For the study at large: Each donor had three CD4 naive, three CD4 memory, two CD8 naive and one CD8 memory plate.

This clone has only one observation. Within Nashville, Tennessee resided all donors, each a Caucasian adult. Roughly 30,000 T cell genomes (about 0.2 ug DNA) went into each sorted-subset replicate. TCRdb's table, derived via immunoSEQ multiplex PCR, lists solely in-frame clones and lacks some. Seen here are 2 million to 2.5 million clones, just over 90% observed once, and the top ten hold 0.39%. V was clipped by 4 bases and J by 4 bases, with 11 bases between them. The CDR3 covers 13 residues. Germline V gene sequence: CDR1 SGHRS, CDR2 YFSETQ. The receptor was isolated from a man younger than 35 in good health. Some clones in this sample may be carry-over from other donors' samples. The chain joins TRBV5-1 to TRBJ1-2; D is undetermined. The sample taken for sequencing was naive CD4+ T cells from PBMCs. Documented subset: CD45RA+ positively selected. The CDR3 nucleotides are TGCGCCAGCAGCGAAGTGGTCGGCTATGGCTACACCTTC. Translated: CASSEVVGYGYTF.